Listed here is a single T cell receptor beta chain. Its cognate antigen has yet to be identified. Per-nucleotide qualities are absent, and no much larger clonotype sits a single base away. CDR1 and CDR2 (KGHDR, SFDVKD) derive from the germline V gene. Trimming takes 5 bases off V and 6 bases off J; junction bases not matched to a gene: 7. There are 15 amino acids in the CDR3, from cysteine to phenylalanine inclusive. Here the CDR3 DNA is all that survives: 45 bases in frame from base 1. The immunoSEQ Assay, a bias-controlled multiplex PCR, was used to amplify TCRbeta CDR3 regions from genomic DNA. Processing in the source paper ran as follows. The number of nucleated cells in each sample was estimated by amplification of reference gene primers within the assay. Sequence reads were collapsed and filtered to measure the absolute abundance of every unique TCRbeta CDR3 rearrangement. Productive Simpson clonality was computed per sample as the square root of Simpson's diversity index over productive rearrangements. TCRdb's version of the immuneACCESS table is confined to in-frame rearrangements and falls short of the full clone set. An unresolved V gene accounts for under half of the shortfall where checked; the remainder is of unknown origin. V and J calls and clone size are those listed in that table; D and trimming were worked out from the DNA. In all, the sample holds tens of thousands of clones, and 90% of those were seen once. The leading ten clones occupy approximately 12% of the sample.

Each collaborating institution followed its own protocols to collect whole blood in K2EDTA tubes. For TCRbeta analysis, collaborators shipped samples as frozen whole blood, isolated PBMCs, or DNA extracted from either of those sample types. These data originate in a study of blood T cell repertoires in COVID-19 (dated by TCRdb to about 2020). At the level of the whole study: The collaborator samples originated in the United States, Italy and Spain and spanned the acute and convalescent phases of COVID-19. The prospective study material was composed of cDNA or gDNA derived from T cells, B-cell-depleted T cells, or PBMCs. Subjects who had been exposed to COVID-19, were actively infected with it, or had recovered from it provided the deeply sampled blood TCRbeta repertoires that made up the dataset. Where available, HLA class I and class II types were taken from metadata supplied by the sample provider and were not determined by assay-based typing. A de-identified subject ID, COVID-19 status, age in years and sex were almost always included in the sample metadata. Samples were obtained from the ongoing ImmuneRACE study (first 160 participants) and from approximately 1,200 subjects provided by 6 global collaborators. The repertoires were made available in a free public database intended to serve as a resource for research on the immune response to SARS-CoV-2.

General study outcomes and caveats: The quantity of clinical and demographic metadata differed by source and by participant and was supplied without curation.

Sequenced: peripheral blood. This sequence uses TRBV24-1 and TRBJ2-1; 9 central bases correspond to TRBD2. The source of this sequence is a human donor in a cohort sampled during active COVID-19. The CDR3 here reads CATSAYLAGINEQFF. The DNA sequence reads TGTGCCACCAGTGCATACCTAGCGGGGATCAATGAGCAGTTCTTC.